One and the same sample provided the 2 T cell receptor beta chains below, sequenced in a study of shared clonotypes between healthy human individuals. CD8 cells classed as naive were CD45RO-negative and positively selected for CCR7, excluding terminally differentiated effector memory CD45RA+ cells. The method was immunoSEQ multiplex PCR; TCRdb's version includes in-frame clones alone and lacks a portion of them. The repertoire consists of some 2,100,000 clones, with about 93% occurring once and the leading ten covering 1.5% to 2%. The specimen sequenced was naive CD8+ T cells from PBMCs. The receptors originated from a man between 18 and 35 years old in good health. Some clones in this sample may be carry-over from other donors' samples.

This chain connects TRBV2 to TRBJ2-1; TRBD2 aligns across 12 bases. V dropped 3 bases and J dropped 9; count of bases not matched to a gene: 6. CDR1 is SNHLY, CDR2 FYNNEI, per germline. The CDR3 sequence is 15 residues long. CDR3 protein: CASSELAGGPPEQFF. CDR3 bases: TGTGCCAGCAGTGAGCTAGCGGGAGGGCCGCCTGAGCAGTTCTTC.

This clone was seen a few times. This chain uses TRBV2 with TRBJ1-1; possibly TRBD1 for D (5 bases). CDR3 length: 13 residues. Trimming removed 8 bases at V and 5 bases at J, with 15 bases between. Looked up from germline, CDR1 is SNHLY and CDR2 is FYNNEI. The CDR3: CASPYGTGTEAFF. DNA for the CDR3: TGTGCCAGCCCCTATGGGACGGGAACTGAAGCTTTCTTT.